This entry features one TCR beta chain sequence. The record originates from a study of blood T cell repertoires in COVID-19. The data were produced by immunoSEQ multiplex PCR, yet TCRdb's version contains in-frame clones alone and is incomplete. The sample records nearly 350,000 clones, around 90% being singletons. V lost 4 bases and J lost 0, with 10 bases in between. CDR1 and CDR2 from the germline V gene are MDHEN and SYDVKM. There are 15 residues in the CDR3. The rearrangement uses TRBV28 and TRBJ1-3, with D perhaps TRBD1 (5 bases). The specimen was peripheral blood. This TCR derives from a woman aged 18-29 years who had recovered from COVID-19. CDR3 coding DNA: TGTGCCAGCAGTTCGGGACTGGTCTCTGGAAACACCATATATTTT. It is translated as CASSSGLVSGNTIYF.